Listed below are T cell receptor beta chains from one sample, sequenced in a study of regulatory T cells in long-lasting Graves disease. TCRdb re-called the multiplex PCR reads with MiXCR, one entry per CDR3 protein. The repertoire consists of 550,000 to 700,000 distinct CDR3 sequences, with roughly 16% occurring once and the leading ten covering around 13%. In addition, the sample was reused for a study of T cells in Graves' hyperthyroidism and ophthalmopathy.

The source was peripheral blood mononuclear cells (PBMCs), collected at new diagnosis, from a patient treated with antithyroid drugs. The receptors were sampled from a man aged 18 to 29 with Graves disease. CDR3s include the opening cysteine and the closing phenylalanine or tryptophan. D genes are given only for firm matches. A row's size may be missing; if present it is once, few, many or a size class.

CDR3: CASSLAGTRAEQFF
DNA: TGTGCCAGCAGCTTAGCCGGGACTAGGGCTGAGCAGTTCTTC
size: few
V: TRBV11-3
J: TRBJ2-1
D: TRBD2

CDR3: CASRGLVPDYEQYF
DNA: TGTGCCAGCAGGGGACTTGTCCCCGACTACGAGCAGTACTTC
size: many
V: TRBV2
J: TRBJ2-7
D: .

CDR3: CASSLSASGRVGDTQYF
DNA: TGTGCCAGCAGCTTGTCCGCTAGCGGGAGGGTAGGCGATACGCAGTATTTT
size: .
V: TRBV5-6
J: TRBJ2-3
D: TRBD2

CDR3: CASSIDGTGGTEAFF
DNA: TGTGCCAGTAGTATAGATGGGACGGGGGGCACTGAAGCTTTCTTT
size: many
V: TRBV19
J: TRBJ1-1
D: .

CDR3: CASSQLATNEQFF
DNA: TGTGCCAGCAGCCAACTAGCGACCAATGAGCAGTTCTTC
size: many
V: TRBV2
J: TRBJ2-1
D: TRBD2

CDR3: CSAIPLTILYEQYF
DNA: TGCAGTGCTATACCATTGACAATACTCTACGAGCAGTACTTC
size: many
V: TRBV20-1
J: TRBJ2-7
D: .

CDR3: CATSGGYGQVGNTEAFF
DNA: TGTGCCACCAGCGGGGGCTATGGACAGGTAGGGAACACTGAAGCTTTCTTT
size: .
V: TRBV15
J: TRBJ1-1
D: TRBD1

CDR3: CASSVDQLNTEAFF
DNA: TGTGCCAGCAGCGTAGACCAGCTAAACACTGAAGCTTTCTTT
size: many
V: TRBV9
J: TRBJ1-1
D: .

CDR3: CASSYPLRAMTYEQYF
DNA: TGTGCCAGCAGTTACCCCTTGCGGGCGATGACCTACGAGCAGTACTTC
size: many
V: TRBV6-2/TRBV6-3
J: TRBJ2-7
D: .

CDR3: CASNRDRVYTEAFF
DNA: TGTGCCAGCAACCGGGACAGGGTGTATACTGAAGCTTTCTTT
size: few
V: TRBV6-2/TRBV6-3
J: TRBJ1-1
D: TRBD1

CDR3: CASSLGVGTLAFF
DNA: TGTGCCAGCAGCTTAGGGGTGGGTACCTTGGCTTTCTTT
size: many
V: TRBV7-2
J: TRBJ1-1
D: .

CDR3: CASSWGLAGGGGTQYF
DNA: TGTGCCAGCAGTTGGGGACTAGCGGGAGGGGGGGGGACCCAGTACTTC
size: .
V: TRBV12-3/TRBV12-4
J: TRBJ2-5
D: TRBD2

CDR3: CSAGTSVQETQYF
DNA: TGCAGTGCTGGGACTAGCGTTCAAGAGACCCAGTACTTC
size: .
V: TRBV20-1
J: TRBJ2-5
D: TRBD2

CDR3: CAISGGTGDNEQFF
DNA: TGTGCCATCAGTGGGGGGACAGGAGACAATGAGCAGTTCTTC
size: .
V: TRBV10-3
J: TRBJ2-1
D: TRBD1

CDR3: CASSKDQGASDKLFF
DNA: TGTGCCAGCAGTAAAGACCAGGGGGCGAGTGATAAACTGTTTTTT
size: many
V: TRBV2
J: TRBJ1-4
D: TRBD1